The 26 T cell receptor beta chains listed next were all sequenced from one sample in a study of cytomegalovirus exposure and HLA in healthy donors. Use of 60 Vbeta and 13 Jbeta primers characterized the PCR. Some clones are missing from TCRdb's copy, which holds only in-frame ones; the method was immunoSEQ multiplex PCR. The data show 150,000 to 200,000 clones, just over 75% seen once. The specimen sequenced was PBMCs. These receptors all come from a man aged 35-49 years in good health and CMV-seronegative.

This clone came up a few times. The chain carries TRBV5-6 and TRBJ1-6, with no clear D. CDR1 and CDR2 from the germline V gene are SGHDT and YYEEEE. CDR3 size: 14 residues. V lost 2 bases to trimming and J lost 8 bases, with 11 bases between them. The CDR3, as DNA: TGTGCCAGCAGCTTTAATTACAATGATTCACCCCTCCACTTT. Encoded protein: CASSFNYNDSPLHF.

The chain couples TRBV6-1 to TRBJ2-7; 8 bases line up with TRBD2. This CDR3 contains 15 residues. The germline gives CDR1 MNHNS, CDR2 SASEGT. With 2 bases clipped from V and 2 bases from J, the junction kept 5 bases outside the gene matches. CDR3 loop: CASSEHGRGTYEQYF. CDR3 coding DNA: TGTGCCAGCAGTGAACACGGGAGGGGGACCTACGAGCAGTACTTC.

This clone was detected a few times. The CDR3 spells CASNHRGRRNTIYF. CDR3 nucleotides: TGTGCCAGCAACCACAGGGGGCGGAGAAACACCATATATTTT. This rearrangement joins TRBV6-1 to TRBJ1-3, with 9 nucleotides matching TRBD1. The V gene's germline CDR1 is MNHNS and CDR2 SASEGT. The trim removed 7 bases at V and 5 bases at J, leaving 6 bases unmatched. The CDR3 spans 14 residues.

The chain joins TRBV7-9 to TRBJ2-7; 12 nucleotides match TRBD1. This CDR3 is built from 16 residues. V gave up 5 bases and J gave up 4 bases; unmatched junction bases: 9. Germline V CDR1 and CDR2: SEHNR, FQNEAQ (reference sequence). This CDR3 reads CASSKGTGGGVYEQYV. Written as DNA, the CDR3 is TGTGCCAGCAGCAAAGGGACAGGGGGCGGCGTATACGAGCAGTACGTC.

V and J are TRBV28 and TRBJ1-1; D might be TRBD1 (5 bases). This CDR3 is 16 amino acids long. The V gene's germline CDR1 is MDHEN and CDR2 SYDVKM. Trimming took off 3 bases at V and 3 bases at J, with 17 bases between the two ends. Here the CDR3 DNA reads TGTGCCAGCAGTTTGGGCAGGGTGGTGGTTGACACTGAAGCTTTCTTT. Its translation: CASSLGRVVVDTEAFF.

This chain uses TRBV28 with TRBJ1-2; D perhaps matches TRBD1 (6 bases). Trimming left V 6 bases short and J 4 bases short, with 15 bases between. The germline gives CDR1 MDHEN, CDR2 SYDVKM. The CDR3 is made up of 14 amino acids. CDR3 in amino acids: CASSQPGGGYGYTF. The DNA of the CDR3 is TGTGCCAGCAGCCAACCGGGGGGCGGCTATGGCTACACCTTC.

The rearrangement joins TRBV7-8 to TRBJ2-1, with a tentative D call TRBD2 (6 bases). The CDR3 runs 15 residues. The V end lost 1 base, the J end lost 4 bases, and 11 bases lay between the germline ends. Germline values: CDR1 SGHVS, CDR2 FQNEAQ. For the CDR3, the DNA is TGTGCCAGCAGCTTAGGAGCGACTAGGTACAATGAGCAGTTCTTC. Its protein product is CASSLGATRYNEQFF.

The CDR3 reads CASSLIRETQYF. Written as DNA, the CDR3 is TGTGCCAGCAGCTTAATTCGGGAGACCCAGTACTTC. V usage is TRBV7-2 and J usage is TRBJ2-5; no reliable D call. The germline V and J ends were trimmed by 2 bases and 5 bases, with 6 bases remaining between them. The germline gives CDR1 SGHTA, CDR2 FQGNSA. This CDR3 is built from 12 residues.

The count of this clone is one. CDR3 amino acids: CASSPGTGRNIQYF. CDR3 DNA: TGTGCCAGCTCACCCGGGACAGGGAGAAACATTCAGTACTTC. The V gene is TRBV18, the J gene TRBJ2-4; 9 bases match TRBD1. The CDR3 loop spans 14 amino acids. With V trimmed by 3 bases and J by 6 bases, 3 bases remained unmatched. Per the germline V gene, CDR1 is KGHSH and CDR2 is LQKENI.

This chain connects TRBV11-2 to TRBJ2-3, with D perhaps TRBD2 (5 bases). Germline CDR1 reads SGHAT; CDR2 reads FQNNGV. This CDR3 comprises 17 residues. With 3 bases removed from V and 0 bases from J, the gap between germline ends came to 16 bases. This chain's CDR3 is CASSFQRLSFSTDTQYF. CDR3 nucleotide sequence: TGTGCCAGCAGCTTCCAGCGGCTTTCCTTCAGCACAGATACGCAGTATTTT.

This rearrangement joins TRBV6-5 to TRBJ1-1; D ambiguous. Trimming removed 2 bases from V and 1 base from J, with 5 bases in between. This CDR3 comprises 13 residues. CDR1 is MNHEY and CDR2 is SVGAGI in the germline V gene. This CDR3 is CASSYQRNTEAFF. The DNA for the CDR3 is TGTGCCAGCAGTTACCAGCGGAACACTGAAGCTTTCTTT.

The genes are TRBV19 and TRBJ2-2; 8 bases match TRBD1. From germline, CDR1 is LNHDA and CDR2 SQIVND (reference sequence). The CDR3 extends over 14 amino acids. V lost 7 bases and J lost 5; bases outside the gene matches: 6. The CDR3 is CASMGQARTGELFF. CDR3 nucleotides: TGTGCCAGTATGGGACAGGCACGAACCGGGGAGCTGTTTTTT.

The chain links TRBV7-8 to TRBJ2-1; D unclear. V lost 1 base, J lost 7 bases, and 5 bases lay in between. This CDR3 region has 12 residues. Germline V gene sequence: CDR1 SGHVS, CDR2 FQNEAQ. The CDR3: CASSLVGNEQFF. The CDR3 coding sequence is TGTGCCAGCAGCTTAGTCGGTAATGAGCAGTTCTTC.

This clone was detected only a few times. V gene TRBV27 combines with J gene TRBJ2-3, with a weak D call TRBD1 (5 bases). With 6 bases removed from V and 0 bases from J, the gap between germline ends came to 16 bases. CDR1 is MNHEY and CDR2 is SMNVEV in the germline V gene (reference sequence). The CDR3 totals 16 residues. The CDR3 nucleotides are TGTGCCAGCAGATGGATAGGGGCCTCTAGCACAGATACGCAGTATTTT. Protein product: CASRWIGASSTDTQYF.

CDR3 bases: TGTGCCAGCTCACCATTCGGGGGAGAGGACACTGAAGCTTTCTTT. It is translated as CASSPFGGEDTEAFF. The V call is TRBV18, the J call TRBJ1-1; D is possibly TRBD1 (5 bases). CDR1 and CDR2 from the germline V gene are KGHSH and LQKENI. The CDR3 consists of 15 residues. V lost 2 bases to trimming and J lost 3 bases, with 13 bases between them.

This clone occurred once. This chain uses TRBV11-2 with TRBJ2-7; weak D call: TRBD1 (5 bases). The CDR3 has 15 amino acids. Germline V lookup: CDR1 SGHAT, CDR2 FQNNGV. The chain's CDR3 is CASSLGPDTTYVQYV. CDR3 bases: TGTGCCAGCAGCTTGGGGCCGGACACCACGTACGTGCAGTACGTC.

The chain couples TRBV4-1 to TRBJ1-5; D uncertain. CDR3 length equals 15 residues. Germline CDR1 is MGHRA and CDR2 is YSYEKL. Trimming took off 1 base at V and 0 bases at J, with 7 bases between the two ends. The CDR3 region is CASSQGEPSNQPQHF. The CDR3 bases are TGCGCCAGCAGCCAAGGAGAGCCTAGCAATCAGCCCCAGCATTTT.

This chain joins TRBV10-2 and TRBJ2-1; 7 nucleotides agree with TRBD2. CDR1 and CDR2 from the germline V gene are WSHSY and SAAADI. The J segment lost 8 bases and the V segment lost 3 bases, leaving 10 bases of the junction unmatched. This CDR3 has 15 residues. CDR3 loop: CASSDSRTSRDEQFF. In DNA form, the CDR3 reads TGCGCCAGCAGTGATAGTAGGACTAGTCGCGATGAGCAGTTCTTC.

This sequence joins TRBV5-5 and TRBJ2-5; 9 nucleotides align to TRBD2. V was clipped by 4 bases and J by 3 bases; unmatched bases: 13. CDR1 is SGHKS, CDR2 YYEKEE, per germline (reference sequence). CDR3 length: 17 amino acids. This CDR3 reads CASSADPGAGGKETQYF. CDR3 in DNA: TGTGCCAGCAGCGCCGACCCCGGTGCGGGAGGGAAAGAGACCCAGTACTTC.

The V call is TRBV5-5, the J call TRBJ2-5, with a tentative D call TRBD1 (6 bases). Germline values: CDR1 SGHKS, CDR2 YYEKEE (reference sequence). The V end was cut by 4 bases, the J end by 1 base, with 11 bases between. The CDR3 sequence is 14 residues long. DNA of the CDR3: TGTGCCAGCAGCCTAGGACAGCCCCAAGAGACCCAGTACTTC. Translating it yields CASSLGQPQETQYF.

The V and J genes are TRBV7-9 and TRBJ2-7; 11 bases agree with TRBD2. The germline gives CDR1 SEHNR, CDR2 FQNEAQ (reference sequence). CDR3 size: 15 residues. V shed 2 bases, J shed 2 bases, and the junction held 2 bases outside the gene matches. CDR3 nucleotides: TGTGCCAGCAGCTTAACGGGACTAGCGGCCTACGAGCAGTACGTC. It codes for CASSLTGLAAYEQYV.

This chain uses TRBV2 with TRBJ1-1, with D possibly TRBD1 on 6 matching bases. V shed 8 bases and J shed 4 bases, with 17 bases lying between them. The germline V gene has CDR1 SNHLY and CDR2 FYNNEI. The CDR3 is made up of 14 amino acids. DNA of the CDR3: TGTGCCAGCTACCGGACAGCCCAGGGCACTGAAGCTTTCTTT. Amino acids: CASYRTAQGTEAFF.

This chain uses TRBV27 with TRBJ2-1; D remains ambiguous. Trimming removed 5 bases from V and 0 bases from J, with 11 bases in between. CDR3 size: 15 residues. Germline-derived CDR1 and CDR2 are MNHEY and SMNVEV (reference sequence). The CDR3 loop reads CASSPNIASYNEQFF. The CDR3 DNA reads TGTGCCAGCAGTCCCAACATAGCCTCCTACAATGAGCAGTTCTTC.

The chain uses TRBV5-1 and TRBJ1-4, with a weak D call TRBD1 (5 bases). Trimming pared 7 bases from V and 5 bases from J, leaving 12 bases between. Germline V gene data show CDR1 as SGHRS and CDR2 as YFSETQ. This CDR3 region has 13 residues. The CDR3 coding sequence is TGCGCCAGCGGAGGGGTAGAAAATGAAAAACTGTTTTTT. It specifies CASGGVENEKLFF.

The genes are TRBV10-1 and TRBJ2-1; tentative D call: TRBD2 (6 bases). Trimming shortened V by 3 bases and J by 1 base, and 10 bases separated the two germline ends. CDR1 is WNHNN, CDR2 SYGVQD, per germline (reference sequence). The CDR3 has 15 residues. The CDR3 here is CASSERRESYNEQFF. CDR3 in DNA: TGCGCCAGCAGTGAACGGCGGGAATCCTACAATGAGCAGTTCTTC.

The chain uses TRBV10-1 and TRBJ2-7, with TRBD1 identical over 7 bases. The ends lost 2 bases at V and 2 bases at J; junction bases unmatched: 0. The germline V gene encodes CDR1 WNHNN and CDR2 SYGVQD (reference sequence). CDR3 length equals 13 residues. This chain's CDR3 is CASSETGAYEQYV. Written as DNA, the CDR3 is TGCGCCAGCAGTGAGACAGGGGCCTACGAGCAGTACGTC.